A single sample is the source of the 25 T cell receptor beta chains below, sequenced in a study of shared clonotypes between healthy human individuals. Here immunoSEQ multiplex PCR was the method, and the copy in TCRdb shows in-frame clones only, minus some. Among about 600,000 clones listed, just over 75% were seen once. Sequencing was carried out using PBMCs. These receptors were obtained from a woman aged 40-49 years in good health. Some clones in this sample may be carry-over from other donors' samples.

In its sample, this clone was seen once. V gene TRBV2 combines with J gene TRBJ2-1; 7 positions match TRBD2. V shed 1 base and J 1 base; nucleotides not matched to a gene: 1. CDR1 and CDR2 from the germline V gene are SNHLY and FYNNEI. The CDR3 runs to 15 residues. The CDR3 coding sequence is TGTGCCAGCAGTGAAGGACTAGCTTCCTACAATGAGCAGTTCTTC. This translates into CASSEGLASYNEQFF. Using reference TRBV2 and TRBJ2-1 for the parts outside the CDR3, the full variable domain is EPEVTQTPSHQVTQMGQEVILRCVPISNHLYFYWYRQILGQKVEFLVSFYNNEISEKSEIFDDQFSVERPDGSNFTLKIRSTKLEDSAMYFCASSEGLASYNEQFFGPGTRLTVL.

V usage is TRBV7-9 and J usage is TRBJ2-3; D not resolved. V was cut by 6 bases and J by 4 bases, with 14 bases left in between. CDR1 and CDR2 from the germline V gene are SEHNR and FQNEAQ (reference sequence). CDR3 length: 14 amino acids. CDR3 sequence reads: CASRFLQPSDTQYF. CDR3 sequence (DNA): TGTGCCAGCAGGTTTTTACAGCCGTCAGATACGCAGTATTTT.

The CDR3 sequence is CASSSPTGSGGQPQHF. CDR3 bases: TGTGCCAGCAGTTCGCCTACAGGTTCTGGCGGTCAGCCCCAGCATTTT. This chain uses TRBV28 with TRBJ1-5; tentatively, D is TRBD1 (5 bases). The ends were cut back, 4 bases at V and 6 bases at J, with 19 bases in the middle. Germline V lookup: CDR1 MDHEN, CDR2 SYDVKM. There are 16 residues in the CDR3.

The CDR3 loop reads CASRLGPGAGAGDETQYF. CDR3 DNA: TGTGCCAGCCGCCTTGGACCGGGGGCCGGTGCGGGGGATGAGACCCAGTACTTC. This chain links TRBV11-3 with TRBJ2-5; D perhaps matches TRBD2 (7 bases). This CDR3 region has 18 residues. Germline CDR1 SGHNT, CDR2 YENEEA. V was clipped by 8 bases and J by 5 bases, with 30 bases between them.

This chain joins TRBV28 and TRBJ2-3; 9 positions match TRBD2. Germline V gene lookup returns CDR1 MDHEN and CDR2 SYDVKM. V was pared by 2 bases and J by 6 bases, with 9 bases of the junction left unmatched. CDR3 size: 16 residues. The CDR3 nucleotides read TGTGCCAGCAGTTTACCACAGCAGCGGGAGGCGGATACGCAGTATTTT. Translated: CASSLPQQREADTQYF.

This clone was recorded a few times. The chain joins TRBV4-3 to TRBJ2-7; 9 nucleotides align to TRBD2. Looked up from germline, CDR1 is LGHNA and CDR2 is YSLEER. With V trimmed by 1 base and J by 2 bases, 3 bases remained unmatched. There are 15 residues in the CDR3. Written as DNA, the CDR3 is TGCGCCAGCAGCCAAGGACTAGCGGAGGCCTACGAGCAGTACTTC. Amino acids: CASSQGLAEAYEQYF.

As to this clone: A read error is the likely source, as a far larger clone sits one nucleotide away. The chain is built from TRBV15 and TRBJ2-3; either TRBD1 or TRBD2 may supply D (5 bases each). The V gene's germline CDR1 is LNHNV and CDR2 YYDKDF (reference sequence). The length of the CDR3 is 14 residues. CDR3 DNA sequence: TGTGCCACCAGCGTGAGGGGAGCAGAAGATGCGCAGTATTTT. Translated, it gives CATSVRGAEDAQYF.

This clone was observed a handful of times. In the same sample, other DNA sequences code for this CDR3. The gene calls are TRBV7-9 and TRBJ1-1; D gene unclear. This CDR3 has 12 amino acids. Germline V gives CDR1 SEHNR, CDR2 FQNEAQ (reference sequence). The germline V and J ends were trimmed by 3 bases and 5 bases, with 7 bases remaining between them. In DNA, the CDR3 is TGTGCCAGCAGCTTGACGGGAACTGAAGCTTTCTTT. Protein product: CASSLTGTEAFF.

The table lists this clone with a count of one. A much larger clone differs by one base, so this may be a read error. The J gene is TRBJ2-1, the V gene TRBV6-4; the D gene is possibly TRBD2 (5 bases). This CDR3 is 13 amino acids long. The germline gives CDR1 MRHNA, CDR2 SNTAGT. V dropped 4 bases and J dropped 2 bases, with 6 bases sitting between them. The CDR3 nucleotides read TGTGCCAGCAGTGGAGCGGCCTACAATGAGCAGTTCTTC. It codes for CASSGAAYNEQFF.

As concerns this clone: With only one base between it and a far larger clone, this is likely a read error. The sample contains more than one DNA sequence encoding this CDR3. The V and J genes are TRBV30 and TRBJ1-1; no firm D call. The CDR3 is 14 residues long. Germline CDR1 is GTSNPN and CDR2 is SVGIG (reference sequence). The chain's CDR3 is CAWSVRGINTEAFF. The CDR3 DNA reads as TGTGCCTGGAGTGTGAGAGGGATAAACACTGAAGCCTTCTTT.

V is TRBV6-4 and J is TRBJ2-5; TRBD1 or TRBD2 may be the D gene (5 bases each). The V gene lost 3 bases and the J gene lost 0 bases, with 14 bases spanning the gap. The germline CDR1 and CDR2 sequences are MRHNA and SNTAGT. The CDR3 is 16 amino acids. The CDR3 DNA is TGTGCCAGCAGTGAAGGGACGAAATTGTACCAAGAGACCCAGTACTTC. The encoded protein is CASSEGTKLYQETQYF.

The table lists this clone with a count of one. The chain combines TRBV7-8 with TRBJ1-6; no clear D gene. Germline V gene sequence: CDR1 SGHVS, CDR2 FQNEAQ. The V end lost 4 bases, the J end lost 0 bases, and 13 bases lay between the germline ends. There are 17 residues in the CDR3. CDR3 coding DNA: TGTGCCAGCAGCTCCCGGGAAGGTAGCTCCTATAATTCACCCCTCCACTTT. It codes for CASSSREGSSYNSPLHF.

The V and J genes are TRBV7-8 and TRBJ2-7; D remains ambiguous. CDR3 length: 13 residues. The V gene's germline CDR1 is SGHVS and CDR2 FQNEAQ. V lost 5 bases to trimming and J lost 4 bases, with 12 bases between them. CDR3 sequence: CASSPSSGYEQYF. As DNA, the CDR3 is TGTGCCAGCAGCCCGTCGTCCGGGTACGAGCAGTACTTC.

V is TRBV5-1 and J is TRBJ2-3; D tentatively reads TRBD1 or TRBD2 (5 bases each). This CDR3 is 14 amino acids long. V was trimmed by 1 base and J by 2 bases, leaving 8 bases between them. Germline CDR1 SGHRS, CDR2 YFSETQ. CDR3 residues: CASSLMGDTDTQYF. The CDR3 region has the DNA TGCGCCAGCAGCTTGATGGGGGACACAGATACGCAGTATTTT.

The chain links TRBV28 to TRBJ1-2; D unclear. In germline, CDR1 is MDHEN, CDR2 SYDVKM. The V and J ends lost 5 bases and 4 bases respectively, with 17 bases between them. CDR3 size: 15 residues. Here the CDR3 DNA reads TGTGCCAGCAGTCCTCCCCCAGCAGGCGTCTATGGCTACACCTTC. This translates into CASSPPPAGVYGYTF.

The gene calls are TRBV7-3 and TRBJ2-2; D perhaps matches TRBD1 (6 bases). The CDR3 consists of 16 residues. Trimming took off 3 bases at V and 3 bases at J, with 14 bases between the two ends. Germline CDR1 SGHTA, CDR2 FQGTGA. CDR3 sequence: CASSLRRGGHTGELFF. CDR3 nucleotide sequence: TGTGCCAGCAGCTTGAGGAGAGGGGGTCACACCGGGGAGCTGTTTTTT.

J is TRBJ2-7 and V is TRBV5-8; D gene uncertain. In germline, CDR1 is SGHTS, CDR2 YDEGEE. This CDR3 is built from 16 residues. V was clipped by 2 bases and J by 3 bases, with 18 bases between them. The CDR3 nucleotides read TGTGCCAGCAGCTTCGCATTCGGGCGAAGAAGCTACGAGCAGTACTTC. The encoded protein is CASSFAFGRRSYEQYF.

This clone occurred many times. The same CDR3 can be traced to other DNA sequences in this sample. The chain joins TRBV28 to TRBJ1-2; D is ambiguous. Germline CDR1 is MDHEN and CDR2 is SYDVKM. The CDR3 extends over 12 amino acids. V lost 6 bases and J 4 bases, leaving 9 bases between the germline ends. CDR3 protein: CASSLSGYGYTF. CDR3 coding DNA: TGTGCCAGCAGCCTGTCCGGCTATGGCTACACCTTC.

The V gene is TRBV19, the J gene TRBJ2-3, with 15 bases aligning to TRBD2. From germline, CDR1 is LNHDA and CDR2 SQIVND (reference sequence). The trim removed 8 bases at V and 0 bases at J, leaving 9 bases unmatched. The CDR3 has 18 residues. The CDR3 here is CASPLGLAGGHSTDTQYF. The CDR3 DNA follows: TGTGCCAGTCCCCTAGGACTAGCGGGAGGGCATAGCACAGATACGCAGTATTTT.

The chain employs TRBV18 and TRBJ2-1; D is uncertain. Trimming took off 1 base at V and 4 bases at J, with 8 bases between the two ends. Per the germline V gene, CDR1 is KGHSH and CDR2 is LQKENI. The CDR3 is made up of 14 amino acids. Here the CDR3 reads CASSPQGTYNEQFF. The CDR3 region has the DNA TGTGCCAGCTCACCACAGGGTACGTACAATGAGCAGTTCTTC.

This chain uses TRBV19 with TRBJ1-5, with TRBD1 matching over 10 bases. Germline trimming cut 5 bases from V and 2 bases from J; bases unmatched to any gene: 12. The CDR3 contains 18 residues. Per the germline V gene, CDR1 is LNHDA and CDR2 is SQIVND (reference sequence). CDR3 nucleotides: TGTGCCAGTAGTGTTGCCGGGACAGGGGTAAAGGGCAATCAGCCCCAGCATTTT. Its translation: CASSVAGTGVKGNQPQHF. Filled out from reference TRBV19 and TRBJ1-5, the complete variable domain reads DGGITQSPKYLFRKEGQNVTLSCEQNLNHDAMYWYRQDPGQGLRLIYYSQIVNDFQKGDIAEGYSVSREKKESFPLTVTSAQKNPTAFYLCASSVAGTGVKGNQPQHFGDGTRLSIL.

The chain joins TRBV30 to TRBJ1-1; D possibly corresponds to TRBD1 (5 bases). Trimming shortened V by 8 bases and J by 4 bases, and 11 bases separated the two germline ends. Germline V gene data show CDR1 as GTSNPN and CDR2 as SVGIG (reference sequence). The CDR3 consists of 11 residues. This CDR3 is CATRQTTEAFF. CDR3 in DNA: TGTGCCACCAGACAGACCACTGAAGCTTTCTTT.

This chain uses TRBV5-6 with TRBJ2-5; TRBD2 matches 8 bases. The V gene's germline CDR1 is SGHDT and CDR2 YYEEEE. The CDR3 spans 17 residues. Trimming removed 5 bases from V and 5 bases from J; junction bases left unmatched: 17. The CDR3 loop reads CASSQGTGAGVSETQYF. CDR3 sequence (DNA): TGTGCCAGCAGTCAGGGGACTGGAGCGGGAGTATCCGAGACCCAGTACTTC.

V is TRBV7-9 and J is TRBJ2-7, with TRBD1 matching 9 bases. The trim removed 1 base at V and 6 bases at J, leaving 10 bases unmatched. The CDR3 has 16 amino acids. Germline-derived CDR1 and CDR2 are SEHNR and FQNEAQ (reference sequence). The CDR3 DNA reads TGTGCCAGCAGCTTAGGTGGGGGGACAGGGAGGCTCGAGCAGTACTTC. Amino acid sequence: CASSLGGGTGRLEQYF.

With regard to this clone: The sample carries other DNA sequences with the same CDR3. The rearrangement links TRBV27 to TRBJ2-7; 9 bases line up with TRBD1. The length of the CDR3 is 14 residues. V lost 8 bases, J lost 4 bases, and 9 bases stayed unmatched. Germline CDR1 is MNHEY and CDR2 is SMNVEV (reference sequence). The CDR3: CASSFGTGRYEQYF. The CDR3 DNA sequence: TGTGCCAGCTCGTTCGGGACAGGGAGATACGAGCAGTACTTC.